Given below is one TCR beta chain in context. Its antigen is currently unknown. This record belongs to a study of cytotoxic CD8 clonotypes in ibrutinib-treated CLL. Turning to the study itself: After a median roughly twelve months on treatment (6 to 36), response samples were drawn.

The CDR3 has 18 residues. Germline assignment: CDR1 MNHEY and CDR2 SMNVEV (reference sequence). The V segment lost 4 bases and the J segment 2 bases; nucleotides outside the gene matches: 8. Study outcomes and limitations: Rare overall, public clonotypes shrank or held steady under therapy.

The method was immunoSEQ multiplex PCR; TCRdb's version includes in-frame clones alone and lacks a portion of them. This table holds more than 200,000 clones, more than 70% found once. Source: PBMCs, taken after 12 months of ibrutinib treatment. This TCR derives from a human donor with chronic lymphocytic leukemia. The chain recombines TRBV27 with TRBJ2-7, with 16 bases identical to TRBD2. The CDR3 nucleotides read TGTGCCAGCAGTTCCCTGGGACTAGCGGGAGGGTCCACCTACGAGCAGTACTTC. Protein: CASSSLGLAGGSTYEQYF.